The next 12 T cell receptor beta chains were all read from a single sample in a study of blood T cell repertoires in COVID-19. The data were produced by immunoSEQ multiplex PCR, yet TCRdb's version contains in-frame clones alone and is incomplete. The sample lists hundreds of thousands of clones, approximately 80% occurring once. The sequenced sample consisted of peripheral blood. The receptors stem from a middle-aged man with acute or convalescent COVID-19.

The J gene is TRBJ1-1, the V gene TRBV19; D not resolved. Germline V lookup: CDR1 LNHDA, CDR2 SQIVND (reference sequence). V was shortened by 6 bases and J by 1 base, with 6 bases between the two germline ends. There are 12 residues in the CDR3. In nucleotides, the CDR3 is TGTGCCAGTAGACCCAGGAACACTGAAGCTTTCTTT. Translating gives CASRPRNTEAFF.

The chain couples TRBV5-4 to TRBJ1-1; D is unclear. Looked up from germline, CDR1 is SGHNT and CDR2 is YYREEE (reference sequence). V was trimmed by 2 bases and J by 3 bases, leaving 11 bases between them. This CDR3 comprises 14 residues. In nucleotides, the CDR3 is TGTGCCAGCAGCTTAGGAAGAGGGTACACTGAAGCTTTCTTT. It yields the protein CASSLGRGYTEAFF.

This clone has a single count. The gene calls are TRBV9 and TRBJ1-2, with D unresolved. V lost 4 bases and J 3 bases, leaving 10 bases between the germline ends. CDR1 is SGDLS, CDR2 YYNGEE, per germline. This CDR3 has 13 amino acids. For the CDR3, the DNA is TGTGCCAGCAGCCCCCGGAGGGACTATGGCTACACCTTC. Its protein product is CASSPRRDYGYTF.

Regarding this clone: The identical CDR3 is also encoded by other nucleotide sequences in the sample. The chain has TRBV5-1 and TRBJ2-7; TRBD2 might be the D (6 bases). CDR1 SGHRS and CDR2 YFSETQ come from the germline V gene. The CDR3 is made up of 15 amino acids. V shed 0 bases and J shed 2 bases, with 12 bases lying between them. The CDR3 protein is CASSLGGTGAYEQYF. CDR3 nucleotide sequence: TGCGCCAGCAGCTTGGGCGGGACGGGGGCCTACGAGCAGTACTTC.

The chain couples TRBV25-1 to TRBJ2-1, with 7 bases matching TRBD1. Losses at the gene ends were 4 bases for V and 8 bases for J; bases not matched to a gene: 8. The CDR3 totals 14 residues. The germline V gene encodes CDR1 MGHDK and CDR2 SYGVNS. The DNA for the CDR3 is TGTGCCAGCAGTGTTTCCAGGGGGTACGATGAGCAGTTCTTC. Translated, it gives CASSVSRGYDEQFF.

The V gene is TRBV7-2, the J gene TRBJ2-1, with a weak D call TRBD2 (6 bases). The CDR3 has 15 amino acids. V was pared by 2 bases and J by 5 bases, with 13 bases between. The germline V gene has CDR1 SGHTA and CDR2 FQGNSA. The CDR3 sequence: CASSLISGVDNEQFF. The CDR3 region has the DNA TGTGCCAGCAGCTTAATTTCGGGAGTAGACAATGAGCAGTTCTTC.

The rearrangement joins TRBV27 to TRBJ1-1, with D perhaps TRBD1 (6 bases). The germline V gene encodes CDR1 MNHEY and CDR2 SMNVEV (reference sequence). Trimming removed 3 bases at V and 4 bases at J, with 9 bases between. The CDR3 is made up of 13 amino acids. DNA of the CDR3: TGTGCCAGCAGTTTTACAGGGATCACTGAAGCTTTCTTT. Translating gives CASSFTGITEAFF.

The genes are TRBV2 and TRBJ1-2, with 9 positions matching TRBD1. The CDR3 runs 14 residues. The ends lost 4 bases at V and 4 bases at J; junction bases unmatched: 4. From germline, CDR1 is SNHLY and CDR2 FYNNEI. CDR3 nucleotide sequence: TGTGCCAGCAGTGGGACAGGGGAGTCCTATGGCTACACCTTC. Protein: CASSGTGESYGYTF.

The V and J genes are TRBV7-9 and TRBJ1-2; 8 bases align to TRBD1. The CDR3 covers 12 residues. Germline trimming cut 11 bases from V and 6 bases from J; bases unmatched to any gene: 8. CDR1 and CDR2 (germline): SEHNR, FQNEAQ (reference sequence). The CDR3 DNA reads TGTGCCGGGACGGACAGGGCCGATGGCTACACCTTC. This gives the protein CAGTDRADGYTF.

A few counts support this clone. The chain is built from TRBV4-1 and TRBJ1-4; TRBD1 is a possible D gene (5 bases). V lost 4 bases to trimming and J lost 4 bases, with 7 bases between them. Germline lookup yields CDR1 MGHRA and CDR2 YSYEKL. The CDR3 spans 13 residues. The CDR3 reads CASSRDFNEKLFF. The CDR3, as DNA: TGCGCCAGCAGCCGGGACTTTAATGAAAAACTGTTTTTT.

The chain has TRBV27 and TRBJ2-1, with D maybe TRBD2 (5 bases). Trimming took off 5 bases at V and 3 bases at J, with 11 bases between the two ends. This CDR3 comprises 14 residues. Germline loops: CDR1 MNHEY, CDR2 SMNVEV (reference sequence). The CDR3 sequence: CASSLTRFYNEQFF. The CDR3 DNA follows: TGTGCCAGCAGTCTCACTAGATTCTACAATGAGCAGTTCTTC.

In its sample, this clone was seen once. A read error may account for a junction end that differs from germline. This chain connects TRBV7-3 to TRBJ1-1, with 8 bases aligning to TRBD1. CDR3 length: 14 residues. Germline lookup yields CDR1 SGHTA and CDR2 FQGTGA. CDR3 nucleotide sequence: TGTGCCAGCAGCCGGACAGGGACGAACACGGAAGCTTTCTTT. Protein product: CASSRTGTNTEAFF.